These 7 T cell receptor beta chains share one sample of origin, sequenced in a study of T cells expressing NK-cell markers. Each CDR3 protein gets one entry in TCRdb, which reprocessed the 5' RACE reads and gives no DNA. This repertoire includes about 540,000 distinct CDR3 sequences. The sequenced material came from blood T cells: a sorted CD56 or NKG2C T cell subset, CD4+ or CD8+ T cells, or bulk PBMC T cells (not recorded which). Receptors were obtained from a man between 18 and 35 years old in good health.

The V call is TRBV6-1, the J call TRBJ2-7. CDR1 and CDR2 (germline): MNHNS, SASEGT. The CDR3 has 16 amino acids. Here the CDR3 reads CASTTTRAGAAYEQYF.

V usage is TRBV2 and J usage is TRBJ2-3; TCRdb's D call, TRBD1, is unchecked because there is no DNA. Per germline, CDR1 SNHLY and CDR2 FYNNEI. This CDR3 spans 17 amino acids. The CDR3 sequence: CASSEALQGGVADTQYF.

The J gene is TRBJ1-4, the V gene TRBV6-5; the D gene TCRdb calls, TRBD1, cannot be checked with no DNA. The CDR3 length is 15 residues. In germline, CDR1 is MNHEY, CDR2 SVGAGI. CDR3 region: CASSYSTGRGEKLFF.

This sequence joins TRBV2 and TRBJ2-2; absent DNA, TCRdb's TRBD2 call cannot be checked. Germline assignment: CDR1 SNHLY and CDR2 FYNNEI. The CDR3 contains 13 residues. Here the CDR3 reads CAKGLPVPGELFF.

The V call is TRBV20-1, the J call TRBJ2-3; TCRdb lists TRBD2, though no DNA is available to test this call. Germline assignment: CDR1 DFQATT and CDR2 SNEGSKA (reference sequence). This CDR3 comprises 18 residues. CDR3 amino acids: CSASALAGTYRGTDTQYF.

The J gene is TRBJ1-5, the V gene TRBV10-3; TCRdb's assignment of TRBD1 cannot be checked, as there is no DNA. The CDR3 has 13 amino acids. Germline lookup yields CDR1 ENHRY and CDR2 SYGVKD. CDR3 sequence reads: CAISDRVWQPQHF.

The chain joins TRBV7-9 to TRBJ2-7; checking the TCRdb D call of TRBD1 is not possible without DNA. Germline CDR1 is SEHNR and CDR2 is FQNEAQ (reference sequence). The CDR3 consists of 13 residues. The CDR3 spells CASRRQGNYEQYF.